This TCR beta chain comes out of a study of blood T cells in healthy people across ages. The CDR3 has 13 residues. V lost 1 base, J lost 6 bases, and 9 bases lay in between. Per the germline V gene, CDR1 is LGHDT and CDR2 is YNNKEL (reference sequence). Findings and caveats of the study: Age brought a roughly linear fall in TCR beta diversity measured per million T cells.

Healthy Russian Caucasian donors spanned ages about 6 to 100 years. Every donor gave 9.5 to 10 milliliters of peripheral blood. Primers used in a second PCR of about 6 to 11 cycles were a sample-barcoded 5' primer and a J-beta primer mix. TCRdb passed the 5' RACE reads through MiXCR, listing each CDR3 protein once. The table has 850,000 to 1,100,000 distinct CDR3 sequences, roughly two fifths seen once; the top ten hold under 15%. A word on this clonotype: Its antigen is as yet unknown.

Sample: blood. V and J are TRBV3-1 and TRBJ2-5; D is unclear. This receptor was identified in a man aged 18 to 30 in good health. The CDR3 DNA follows: TGTGCCAGCAGCCAAGGGGTAGCACAGACCCAGTACTTC. This translates into CASSQGVAQTQYF.